The 8 T cell receptor beta chains listed next were all sequenced from one sample in a study of shared clonotypes between healthy human individuals. In the naive CD8 group, cells lacked CD45RO and were positively selected for CCR7, so terminally differentiated effector memory CD45RA+ cells were left out. The data were produced by immunoSEQ multiplex PCR, yet TCRdb's version contains in-frame clones alone and is incomplete. The sample carries roughly 550,000 clones, 95% recorded once. Sample: naive CD8+ T cells sorted from blood. These receptors originate from a woman aged 25 to 39 in good health.

The V gene is TRBV29-1, the J gene TRBJ2-7, with TRBD2 matching over 7 bases. Germline V gene lookup returns CDR1 SQVTM and CDR2 ANQGSEA. This CDR3 comprises 15 residues. J was trimmed by 2 bases and V by 1 base; bases with no gene match: 8. The CDR3 nucleotides are TGCAGCGTTGAAGCCGGCCGGGACTACCCCTACGAGCAGTACTTC. This translates into CSVEAGRDYPYEQYF.

The CDR3 region has the DNA TGTGCCAGCAGCTCCGTAGGGGGGCCTATCTATGGCTACACCTTC. Its protein product is CASSSVGGPIYGYTF. The chain couples TRBV5-4 to TRBJ1-2, with D possibly TRBD1 on 6 matching bases. There are 15 residues in the CDR3. The V gene's germline CDR1 is SGHNT and CDR2 YYREEE (reference sequence). The ends were cut back, 3 bases at V and 4 bases at J, with 16 bases in the middle.

The rearrangement links TRBV13 to TRBJ2-1, with 8 bases matching TRBD2. The CDR3 covers 14 residues. V dropped 1 base and J dropped 4; count of bases not matched to a gene: 0. Germline lookup yields CDR1 PRHDT and CDR2 FYEKMQ (reference sequence). CDR3 in amino acids: CASSLAGGYNEQFF. CDR3 nucleotides: TGTGCCAGCAGCTTAGCGGGAGGGTACAATGAGCAGTTCTTC. The complete variable domain, with remaining parts taken from reference TRBV13 and TRBJ2-1, reads AAGVIQSPRHLIKEKRETATLKCYPIPRHDTVYWYQQGPGQDPQFLISFYEKMQSDKGSIPDRFSAQQFSDYHSELNMSSLELGDSALYFCASSLAGGYNEQFFGPGTRLTVL.

V gene TRBV15 combines with J gene TRBJ1-5, with D hard to call. There are 16 residues in the CDR3. The germline gives CDR1 LNHNV, CDR2 YYDKDF (reference sequence). The V end lost 3 bases, the J end lost 3 bases, and 15 bases lay between the germline ends. CDR3 sequence (DNA): TGTGCCACCAGCAGGGTTTATGTGGACCTCAATCAGCCCCAGCATTTT. It encodes CATSRVYVDLNQPQHF.

The chain carries TRBV10-2 and TRBJ2-5; no clear D gene. This CDR3 is 15 amino acids long. CDR1 is WSHSY, CDR2 SAAADI, per germline. Trimming removed 4 bases from V and 5 bases from J, with 17 bases in between. For the CDR3, the DNA is TGCGCCAGCAGTGTCGGCGGCTTAGCCGGGGAGACCCAGTACTTC. Its protein is CASSVGGLAGETQYF.

This chain connects TRBV28 to TRBJ1-5; no clear D gene. Trimming left V 6 bases short and J 2 bases short, with 11 bases between. Germline lookup yields CDR1 MDHEN and CDR2 SYDVKM. This CDR3 spans 14 amino acids. CDR3 sequence reads: CASSPPGGNQPQHF. In DNA form, the CDR3 reads TGTGCCAGCAGCCCCCCCGGGGGCAATCAGCCCCAGCATTTT.

The V call is TRBV28, the J call TRBJ2-7; 9 bases line up with TRBD2. Trimming removed 6 bases from V and 5 bases from J; junction bases left unmatched: 5. Germline V gene data show CDR1 as MDHEN and CDR2 as SYDVKM. The CDR3 consists of 13 residues. The CDR3 DNA reads TGTGCCAGCAGCCTACTAGCGGGCCACGAGCAGTACTTC. Amino acid sequence: CASSLLAGHEQYF.

The rearrangement uses TRBV5-1 and TRBJ1-1; 8 nucleotides align to TRBD1. Germline CDR1 is SGHRS and CDR2 is YFSETQ. The CDR3 totals 16 residues. Germline trimming cut 3 bases from V and 0 bases from J; bases unmatched to any gene: 7. The CDR3 spells CASSYRTGRMNTEAFF. As DNA, the CDR3 is TGCGCCAGCAGCTACAGGACAGGGCGGATGAACACTGAAGCTTTCTTT.